This T cell receptor (beta chain) was identified in a study of blood T cells in healthy people across ages. For the second PCR, which ran for about 6 to 11 cycles, a sample-barcoded 5' primer and a J-beta primer mix were used. A single record per CDR3 protein comes from TCRdb applying MiXCR to the 5' RACE reads. The table shows over 1,500,000 distinct CDR3 sequences, with 49% occurring only once. V lost 4 bases, J lost 5 bases, and 20 bases lay in between. CDR3 length equals 17 residues. Germline V CDR1 and CDR2: KGHDR, SFDVKD. The rearrangement uses TRBV24-1 and TRBJ2-1; perhaps TRBD1 as D (9 bases). The origin of this receptor is a woman in her thirties or forties in good health. Sequencing was performed on blood. The CDR3 loop reads CATSDPGGDRADNEQFF. CDR3 sequence (DNA): TGTGCCACCAGTGACCCGGGGGGGGACAGGGCGGACAATGAGCAGTTCTTC.